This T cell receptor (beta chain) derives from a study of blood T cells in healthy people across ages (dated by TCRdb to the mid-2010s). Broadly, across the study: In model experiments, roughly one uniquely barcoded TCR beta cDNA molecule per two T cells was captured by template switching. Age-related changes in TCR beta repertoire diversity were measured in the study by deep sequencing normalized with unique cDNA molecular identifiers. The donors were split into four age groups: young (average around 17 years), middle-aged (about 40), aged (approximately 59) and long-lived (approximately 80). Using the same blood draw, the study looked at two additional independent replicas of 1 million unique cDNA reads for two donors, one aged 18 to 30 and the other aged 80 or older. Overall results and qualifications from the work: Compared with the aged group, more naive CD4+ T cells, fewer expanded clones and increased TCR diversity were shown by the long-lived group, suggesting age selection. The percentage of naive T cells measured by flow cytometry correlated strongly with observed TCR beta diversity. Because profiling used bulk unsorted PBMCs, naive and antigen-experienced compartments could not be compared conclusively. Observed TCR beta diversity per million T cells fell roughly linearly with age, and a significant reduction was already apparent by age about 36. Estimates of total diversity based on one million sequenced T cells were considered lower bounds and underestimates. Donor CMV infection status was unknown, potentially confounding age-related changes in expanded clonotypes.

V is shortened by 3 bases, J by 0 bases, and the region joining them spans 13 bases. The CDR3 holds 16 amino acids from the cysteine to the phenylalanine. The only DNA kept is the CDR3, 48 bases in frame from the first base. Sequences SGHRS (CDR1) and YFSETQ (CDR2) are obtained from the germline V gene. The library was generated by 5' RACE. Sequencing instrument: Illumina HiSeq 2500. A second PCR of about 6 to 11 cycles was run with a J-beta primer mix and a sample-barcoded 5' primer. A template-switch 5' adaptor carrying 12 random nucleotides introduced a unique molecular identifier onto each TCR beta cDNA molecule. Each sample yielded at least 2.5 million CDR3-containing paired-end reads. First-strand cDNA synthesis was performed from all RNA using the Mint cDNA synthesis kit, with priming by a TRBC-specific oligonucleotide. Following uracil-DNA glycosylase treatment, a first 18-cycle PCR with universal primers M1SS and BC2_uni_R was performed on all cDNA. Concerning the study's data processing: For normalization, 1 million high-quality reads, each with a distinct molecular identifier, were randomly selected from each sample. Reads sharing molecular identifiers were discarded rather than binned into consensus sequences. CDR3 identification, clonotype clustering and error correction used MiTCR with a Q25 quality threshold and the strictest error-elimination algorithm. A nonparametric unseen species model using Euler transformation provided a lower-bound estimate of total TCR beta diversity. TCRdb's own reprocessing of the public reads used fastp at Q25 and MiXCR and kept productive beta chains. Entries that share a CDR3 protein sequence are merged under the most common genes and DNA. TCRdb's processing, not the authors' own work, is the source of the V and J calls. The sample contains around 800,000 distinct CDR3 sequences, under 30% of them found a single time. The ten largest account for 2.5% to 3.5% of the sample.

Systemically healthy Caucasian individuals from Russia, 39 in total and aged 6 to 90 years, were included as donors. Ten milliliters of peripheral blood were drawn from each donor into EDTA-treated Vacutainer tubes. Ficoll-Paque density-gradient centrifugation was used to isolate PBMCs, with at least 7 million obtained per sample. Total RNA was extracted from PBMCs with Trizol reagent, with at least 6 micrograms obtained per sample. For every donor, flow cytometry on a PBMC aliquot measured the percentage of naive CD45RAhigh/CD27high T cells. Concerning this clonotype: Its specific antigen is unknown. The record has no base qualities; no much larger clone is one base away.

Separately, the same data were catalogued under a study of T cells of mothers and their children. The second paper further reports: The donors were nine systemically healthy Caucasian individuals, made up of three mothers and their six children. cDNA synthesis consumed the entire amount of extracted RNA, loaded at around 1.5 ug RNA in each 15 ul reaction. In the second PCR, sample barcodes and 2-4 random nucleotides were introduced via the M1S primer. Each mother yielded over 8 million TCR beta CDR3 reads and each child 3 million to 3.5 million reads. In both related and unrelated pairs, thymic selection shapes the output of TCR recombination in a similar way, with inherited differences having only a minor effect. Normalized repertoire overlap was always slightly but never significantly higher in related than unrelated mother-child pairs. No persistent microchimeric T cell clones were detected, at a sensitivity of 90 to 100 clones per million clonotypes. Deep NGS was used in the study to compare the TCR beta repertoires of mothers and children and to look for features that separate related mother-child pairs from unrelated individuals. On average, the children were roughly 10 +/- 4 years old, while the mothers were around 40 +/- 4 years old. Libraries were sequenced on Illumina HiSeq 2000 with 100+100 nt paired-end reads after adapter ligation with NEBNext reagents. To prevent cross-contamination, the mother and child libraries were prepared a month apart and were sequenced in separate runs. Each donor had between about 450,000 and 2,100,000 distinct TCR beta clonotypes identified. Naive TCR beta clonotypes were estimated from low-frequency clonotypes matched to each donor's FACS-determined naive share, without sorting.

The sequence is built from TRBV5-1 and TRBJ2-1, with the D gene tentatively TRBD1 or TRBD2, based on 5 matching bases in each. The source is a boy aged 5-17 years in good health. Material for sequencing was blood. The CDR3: CASSSTRGSSYNEQFF. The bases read TGCGCCAGCAGCTCAACTAGGGGCAGCTCCTACAATGAGCAGTTCTTC.